What follows are 2 T cell receptor beta chains derived from one specimen sequenced in a study of Graves' ophthalmopathy and Graves' hyperthyroidism. Amplification from RNA transcripts yielded the TCR beta CDR3 regions. HTBI primers primed a first-round RT-PCR, and a second-round multiplex PCR followed. From the multiplex PCR reads, TCRdb called clonotypes with MiXCR, one entry per CDR3 protein. The data contain hundreds of thousands of distinct CDR3 sequences, about a fifth of them singletons. The sequenced sample was peripheral blood. The receptor set was obtained from a woman aged 18-29 years with stable Graves' hyperthyroidism. Some clones in this sample may be carry-over from other donors' samples.

The chain is built from TRBV6-1 and TRBJ1-3; D is unclear. The ends were cut back, 7 bases at V and 2 bases at J, with 9 bases in the middle. The CDR3 has 13 residues. Germline V gene sequence: CDR1 MNHNS, CDR2 SASEGT. For the CDR3, the DNA is TGTGCCAGCACCCCGCCAGCTGGAAACACCATATATTTT. This encodes CASTPPAGNTIYF.

This clonotype appeared many times. The rearrangement uses TRBV28 and TRBJ1-2; the D gene is possibly TRBD1 (5 bases). Deletions cut 3 bases from V and 5 bases from J, with 10 bases between. Looked up from germline, CDR1 is MDHEN and CDR2 is SYDVKM. This CDR3 is built from 13 residues. DNA of the CDR3: TGTGCCAGCAGTTTGGGACCGCTGTATGGCTACACCTTC. It translates to CASSLGPLYGYTF.